This T cell receptor beta chain was obtained from a study of response to subunit inactivated influenza vaccine (dated by TCRdb to 2017 to 2018). Background on the whole study: The study used deep quantitative T cell receptor repertoire profiling to track responses to a trivalent subunit inactivated influenza vaccine.

What the work shows at the level of the full study, not this receptor alone: According to the authors, only a limited number of new T cells may be recruited by each seasonal influenza vaccination.

Library generation was performed with RT-PCR. The sequencer listed for this sample is Illumina HiSeq 2500. TCRdb trimmed public reads at Q25 via fastp, called clones via MiXCR and kept in-frame beta chains. Identical CDR3 proteins give one entry, which carries the most common genes and DNA. The sample profile shows approximately 500,000 distinct CDR3 sequences; under 25% of them were found once. Approximately 3% of the sample belongs to the ten largest clones. This clonotype was seen only once. Its antigen specificity is not known. It may be a read error: a sequence one base away is much more abundant. The CDR3, cysteine through phenylalanine, is 13 amino acids long. Of the read, only the CDR3 DNA is kept; its 39 bases are in frame from base 1. After removal of 5 bases from V and 3 bases from J, the junction retains 3 bases not matched to a gene. CDR1 and CDR2 are read off the germline V gene as SGHTA and FQGTGA.

These data were likewise used in another study, on T cells expressing NK-cell markers. Looking at the second paper: 5'RACE template switching, by which a universal primer site and unique molecular identifiers were added, was used to make TCR beta cDNA libraries. TCR beta-chain repertoires were profiled in sorted CD3+CD56+NKG2C+, CD3+CD56+NKG2C- and CD3+CD56-NKG2C+ T-cell subsets from fewer than 10 donors. Seven of the eight sequenced donors were HCMV-seropositive and one was HCMV-seronegative. In several experiments an anti-gammadeltaTCR antibody was added to restrict sorting to alphabetaTCR-expressing T cells. In roughly 6 donors, the dominant CD3+CD56+NKG2C+ clonotypes ranked among the top 10 CD8+ clonotypes, making up about 1.0-7.5% of CD8+ T cells. Those dominant clonotypes were again the most abundant among CD3+CD56-NKG2C+ cells in several donors, at about 25-65%. It remained unclear whether the expanded NKG2C-expressing T cell clones were specific for HCMV antigens. The eight sequenced donors were randomly selected healthy volunteers, three men and five women. HCMV-specific IgG was detected in serum with a commercial ELISA kit to determine HCMV serostatus. Peripheral blood mononuclear cells were isolated from blood by Ficoll density gradient centrifugation. CD4+ and CD8+ T cells were isolated from PBMC by magnetic immunoseparation with Miltenyi isolation kits. cDNA synthesis was primed from the TCR beta constant segment, followed by two successive PCR amplification steps. Libraries were sequenced as 2 x 150 bp reads on Illumina HiSeq 2000/2500, MiSeq or NextSeq. MIGEC was used to demultiplex reads and group the reads by UMI, and MiTCR was used to assemble and quantify clonotypes. To exclude erroneous sequences, any TCR cDNA sequence not supported by at least two reads was discarded. The tcR package was used for downstream repertoire analysis, and clonotypes were matched across fractions by CDR3 nucleotide sequence plus V segment. VDJmatch was used to annotate antigen specificity against VDJdb, with one amino acid substitution allowed in CDR3.

The sequence derives from a man aged 45-65 years who received an inactivated influenza vaccine. Donor details come from another sample of the same person, matched by shared clones. Sequencing was performed on CD4+ T cells sorted from PBMCs, taken 11 to 12 days after vaccination. The receptor chain draws on TRBV7-3 and TRBJ1-1, and TRBD1 matches 7 of the central bases. Here is the DNA: TGTGCCAGCAGCATCGACAGGGACACTGAAGCTTTCTTT. The encoded protein is CASSIDRDTEAFF.